This T cell receptor (beta chain) was sequenced during a study of cytomegalovirus exposure and HLA in healthy donors. Whole-study findings and limits: Serostatus for CMV was the only available immune exposure information. Confirmation was obtained in vitro that three CMV-associated chains are specific for CMV antigens. As a later analysis showed, a missense DCLRE1C variant was linked to trimming of TCR beta V- and J-genes.

The PCR made use of 60 Vbeta and 13 Jbeta primers. TCRdb keeps only in-frame clones here, not all; method: immunoSEQ multiplex PCR. The sample contains around 100,000 clones, about 68% of which appear only once. Notes on this clone: Its antigen is currently unknown.

V shed 3 bases and J 3 bases; nucleotides not matched to a gene: 8. The V gene's germline CDR1 is SGHDT and CDR2 YYEEEE. The CDR3 is made up of 15 amino acids. The TCR comes from a male donor in good health and CMV-seropositive. This rearrangement joins TRBV5-6 to TRBJ2-7, with 8 bases matching TRBD1. The material sequenced was PBMCs. CDR3 sequence reads: CASSYRQGISYEQYF. Written as DNA, the CDR3 is TGTGCCAGCAGCTACAGACAGGGGATAAGCTACGAGCAGTACTTC. Full variable domain (outside the CDR3, taken from reference TRBV5-6 and TRBJ2-7): DAGVTQSPTHLIKTRGQQVTLRCSPKSGHDTVSWYQQALGQGPQFIFQYYEEEERQRGNFPDRFSGHQFPNYSSELNVNALLLGDSALYLCASSYRQGISYEQYFGPGTRLTVT.